This T cell receptor (beta chain) appears in the sequencing data of a study of T-cell memory formation after mild COVID-19. Study conclusions and caveats: Whether second-wave clones peaking at day 37 were SARS-CoV-2 specific went unconfirmed. Clones that got smaller from day 15 to 85 had even CD4/CD8, while clones growing later tipped toward CD4+. CM and EM subsets held most contracting CD4+ clones; EMRA held CD8+ ones.

To note about this clonotype: The target antigen is unknown.

TCRdb passed the 5' RACE reads through MiXCR, listing each CDR3 protein once. The sample shows hundreds of thousands of distinct CDR3 sequences, about 23% of them seen only once. This receptor was taken from an adult woman who had mild COVID-19 (a few samples of this study predate the infection). Cell type and time point are not known. The sequencing sample was made of PBMCs or a T cell subset sorted from them (not recorded which).

The CDR3 sequence is CASSERSWRDTQYF. The CDR3 coding sequence is TGTGCCAGCAGCGAGCGGTCTTGGCGAGATACGCAGTATTTT. The chain employs TRBV7-9 and TRBJ2-3, with a possible D match to TRBD2 (5 bases). The CDR3 has 14 amino acids. V was cut by 5 bases and J by 5 bases, with 14 bases left in between. The germline gives CDR1 SEHNR, CDR2 FQNEAQ (reference sequence).